The next 8 T cell receptor beta chains were all read from a single sample in a study of blood T cell repertoires in COVID-19. Using immunoSEQ multiplex PCR, the repertoire was profiled, and TCRdb retains in-frame clones only, with some absent. The table lists roughly 300,000 clones, more than 70% of them singletons. The specimen sequenced was peripheral blood. These receptors all stem from a woman aged 45-65 years who had recovered from COVID-19.

This clone has just a few counts. This sequence joins TRBV7-9 and TRBJ2-4; 8 bases are shared with TRBD2. This CDR3 spans 16 amino acids. Trimming removed 8 bases from V and 3 bases from J; junction bases left unmatched: 12. Germline V lookup: CDR1 SEHNR, CDR2 FQNEAQ (reference sequence). CDR3 sequence reads: CASSSGLYNVKNIQYF. DNA for the CDR3: TGTGCCAGCTCTAGCGGGCTCTATAATGTCAAAAACATTCAGTACTTC. The full variable domain, its missing parts supplied by reference TRBV7-9 and TRBJ2-4, is DTGVSQNPRHKITKRGQNVTFRCDPISEHNRLYWYRQTLGQGPEFLTYFQNEAQLEKSRLLSDRFSAERPKGSFSTLEIQRTEQGDSAMYLCASSSGLYNVKNIQYFGAGTRLSVL.

The rearrangement uses TRBV13 and TRBJ1-4; unclear D gene. Germline V gene lookup returns CDR1 PRHDT and CDR2 FYEKMQ (reference sequence). The CDR3 spans 15 residues. V lost 2 bases, J lost 1 base, and 8 bases lay in between. For the CDR3, the DNA is TGTGCCAGCAGCTTAACCGGGAGAACTAATGAAAAACTGTTTTTT. Translated, it gives CASSLTGRTNEKLFF.

This chain joins TRBV4-1 and TRBJ2-5, with 7 bases identical to TRBD2. V shed 3 bases and J 1 base; nucleotides not matched to a gene: 5. The CDR3 spans 15 residues. Looked up from germline, CDR1 is MGHRA and CDR2 is YSYEKL. CDR3 in DNA: TGCGCCAGCAGCCACCCAGGGAGGGCCCAAGAGACCCAGTACTTC. Translated: CASSHPGRAQETQYF.

The chain recombines TRBV7-2 with TRBJ2-7; tentatively, D is TRBD2 (6 bases). The CDR3 runs to 14 residues. Between the trimmed V and J ends, which lost 7 bases and 3 bases, there was a span of 16 bases. Germline assignment: CDR1 SGHTA and CDR2 FQGNSA. The CDR3 coding sequence is TGTGCCAGCAACACCGGGACTGGGATCTACGAGCAGTACTTC. Translation gives CASNTGTGIYEQYF.

The rearrangement links TRBV19 to TRBJ2-7; TRBD2 matches 9 bases. Germline V gives CDR1 LNHDA, CDR2 SQIVND (reference sequence). The length of the CDR3 is 17 residues. The V and J ends lost 4 bases and 2 bases, in that order; junction bases with no gene match: 12. For the CDR3, the DNA is TGTGCCAGTAGTAACCAGGATAGCGGGAGTGATCCCTACGAGCAGTACTTC. This sequence encodes CASSNQDSGSDPYEQYF.

The chain carries TRBV5-4 and TRBJ2-5; possibly TRBD1 for D (6 bases). This CDR3 comprises 16 residues. Germline V lookup: CDR1 SGHNT, CDR2 YYREEE (reference sequence). Trimming left V 3 bases short and J 2 bases short, with 17 bases between. The CDR3 reads CASSSTLTGRQETQYF. In DNA form, the CDR3 reads TGTGCCAGCAGCTCGACCTTAACAGGGAGACAAGAGACCCAGTACTTC.

This chain connects TRBV4-3 to TRBJ2-2, with 10 bases that match TRBD2. V dropped 5 bases and J dropped 5; count of bases not matched to a gene: 5. This CDR3 has 15 residues. Germline V gene sequence: CDR1 LGHNA, CDR2 YSLEER. The CDR3 DNA reads as TGCGCCAGCAGCGAGGGGACTAGCGTAACCGGGGAGCTGTTTTTT. It translates to CASSEGTSVTGELFF.

The V and J genes are TRBV20-1 and TRBJ2-1, with TRBD2 as a possible D gene (5 bases). CDR3 length: 12 amino acids. V was shortened by 3 bases and J by 7 bases, with 10 bases between the two germline ends. The germline V gene encodes CDR1 DFQATT and CDR2 SNEGSKA (reference sequence). CDR3 residues: CSASPRTNEQFF. The CDR3 DNA is TGCAGTGCTAGTCCCAGGACTAATGAGCAGTTCTTC.